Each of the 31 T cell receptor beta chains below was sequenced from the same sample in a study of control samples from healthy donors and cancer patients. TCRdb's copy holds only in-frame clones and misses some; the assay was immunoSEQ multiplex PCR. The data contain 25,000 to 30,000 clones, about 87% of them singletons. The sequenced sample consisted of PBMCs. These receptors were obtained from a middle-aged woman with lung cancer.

The CDR3 DNA sequence: TGTGCCATCAGGGACGCGGGACAGGGAGAGACCCAGTACTTC. It is translated as CAIRDAGQGETQYF. The genes are TRBV10-3 and TRBJ2-5; 9 bases fit TRBD1. Germline trimming cut 6 bases from V and 4 bases from J; bases unmatched to any gene: 6. Germline V gene lookup returns CDR1 ENHRY and CDR2 SYGVKD. The CDR3 consists of 14 residues.

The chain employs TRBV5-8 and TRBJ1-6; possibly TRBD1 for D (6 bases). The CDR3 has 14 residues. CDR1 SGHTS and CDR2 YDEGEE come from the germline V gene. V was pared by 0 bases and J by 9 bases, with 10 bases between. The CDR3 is CASSLEAGVSPLHF. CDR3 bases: TGTGCCAGCAGCTTGGAGGCAGGGGTTTCACCCCTCCACTTT.

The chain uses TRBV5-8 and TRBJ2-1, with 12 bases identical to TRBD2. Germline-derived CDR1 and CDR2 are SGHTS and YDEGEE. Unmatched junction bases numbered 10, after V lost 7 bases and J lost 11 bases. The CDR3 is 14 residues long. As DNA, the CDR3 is TGTGCCAGCGTATCAAGGGGACTAGCGGGCCAGCAGTTCTTC. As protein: CASVSRGLAGQQFF.

The DNA of the CDR3 is TGTGCCAGCAGCTCCGACAGGGTAAATGAAAAACTGTTTTTT. This gives the protein CASSSDRVNEKLFF. This chain links TRBV11-1 with TRBJ1-4, with 7 bases fitting TRBD1. The CDR3 extends over 14 amino acids. The junction had 4 bases not matched to a gene; V was cut back by 4 bases and J by 5 bases. Germline CDR1 is SGHAT and CDR2 is FQDESV (reference sequence).

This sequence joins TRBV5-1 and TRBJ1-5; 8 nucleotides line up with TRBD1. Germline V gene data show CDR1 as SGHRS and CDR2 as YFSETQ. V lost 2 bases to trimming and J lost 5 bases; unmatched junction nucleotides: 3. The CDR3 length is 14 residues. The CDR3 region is CASSLGQGDQPQHF. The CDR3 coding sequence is TGCGCCAGCAGCTTAGGACAGGGCGATCAGCCCCAGCATTTT.

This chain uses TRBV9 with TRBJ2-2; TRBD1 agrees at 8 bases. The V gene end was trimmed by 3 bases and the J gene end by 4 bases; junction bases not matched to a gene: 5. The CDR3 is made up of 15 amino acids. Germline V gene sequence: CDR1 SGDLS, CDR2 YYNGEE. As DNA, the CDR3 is TGTGCCAGCAGCGGGACGACAGGGGTCACCGGGGAGCTGTTTTTT. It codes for CASSGTTGVTGELFF.

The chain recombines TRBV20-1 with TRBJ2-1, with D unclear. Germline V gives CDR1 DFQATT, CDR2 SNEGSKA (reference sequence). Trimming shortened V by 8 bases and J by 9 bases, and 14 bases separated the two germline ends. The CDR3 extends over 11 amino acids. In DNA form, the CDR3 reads TGCAGTACCAACACGGGTAGTGAGCAGTTCTTC. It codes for CSTNTGSEQFF.

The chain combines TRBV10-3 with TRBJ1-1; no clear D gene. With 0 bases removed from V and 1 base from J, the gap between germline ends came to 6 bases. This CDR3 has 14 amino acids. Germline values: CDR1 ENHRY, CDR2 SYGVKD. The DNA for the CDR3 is TGTGCCATCAGTGAGTCCGGACCGAACACTGAAGCTTTCTTT. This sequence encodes CAISESGPNTEAFF.

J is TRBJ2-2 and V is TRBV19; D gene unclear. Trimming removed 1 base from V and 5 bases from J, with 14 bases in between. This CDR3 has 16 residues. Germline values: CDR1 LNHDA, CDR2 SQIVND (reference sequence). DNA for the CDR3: TGTGCCAGTAGTATAGGGGCTAGTAGAGGAACCGGGGAGCTGTTTTTT. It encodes CASSIGASRGTGELFF. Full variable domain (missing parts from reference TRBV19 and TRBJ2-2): DGGITQSPKYLFRKEGQNVTLSCEQNLNHDAMYWYRQDPGQGLRLIYYSQIVNDFQKGDIAEGYSVSREKKESFPLTVTSAQKNPTAFYLCASSIGASRGTGELFFGEGSRLTVL.

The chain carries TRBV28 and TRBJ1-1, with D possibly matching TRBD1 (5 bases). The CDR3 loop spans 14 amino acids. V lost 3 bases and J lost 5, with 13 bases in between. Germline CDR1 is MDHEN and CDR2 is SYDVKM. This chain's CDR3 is CASSFNRRLTEAFF. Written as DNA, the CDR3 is TGTGCCAGCAGTTTCAACAGGCGCCTGACTGAAGCTTTCTTT. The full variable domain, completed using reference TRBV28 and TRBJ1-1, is DVKVTQSSRYLVKRTGEKVFLECVQDMDHENMFWYRQDPGLGLRLIYFSYDVKMKEKGDIPEGYSVSREKKERFSLILESASTNQTSMYLCASSFNRRLTEAFFGQGTRLTVV.

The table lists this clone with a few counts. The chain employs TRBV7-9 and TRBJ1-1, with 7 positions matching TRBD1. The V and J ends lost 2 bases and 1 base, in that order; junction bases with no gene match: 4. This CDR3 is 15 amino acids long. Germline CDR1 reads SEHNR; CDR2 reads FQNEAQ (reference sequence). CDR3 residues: CASSLLGQENTEAFF. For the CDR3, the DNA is TGTGCCAGCAGCTTACTCGGACAGGAGAACACTGAAGCTTTCTTT.

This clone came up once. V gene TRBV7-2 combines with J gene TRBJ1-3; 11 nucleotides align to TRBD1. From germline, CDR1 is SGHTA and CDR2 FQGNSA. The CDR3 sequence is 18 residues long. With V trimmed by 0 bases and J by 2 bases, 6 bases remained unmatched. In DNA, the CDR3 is TGTGCCAGCAGCTTAGCCCCTCCGGGACAGGGGGCTGGAAACACCATATATTTT. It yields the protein CASSLAPPGQGAGNTIYF.

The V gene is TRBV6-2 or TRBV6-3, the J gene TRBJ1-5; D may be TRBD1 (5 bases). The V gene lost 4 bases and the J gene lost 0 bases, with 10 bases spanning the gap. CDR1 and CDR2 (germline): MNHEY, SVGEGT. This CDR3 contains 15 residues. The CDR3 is CASSWDGASNQPQHF. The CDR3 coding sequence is TGTGCCAGCAGTTGGGACGGGGCTAGCAATCAGCCCCAGCATTTT.

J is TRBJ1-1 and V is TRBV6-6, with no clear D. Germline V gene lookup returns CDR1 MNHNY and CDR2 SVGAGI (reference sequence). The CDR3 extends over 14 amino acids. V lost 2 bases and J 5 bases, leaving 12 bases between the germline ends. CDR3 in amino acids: CASSYGQARTEAFF. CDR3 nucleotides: TGTGCCAGCAGTTACGGGCAGGCCAGGACTGAAGCTTTCTTT.

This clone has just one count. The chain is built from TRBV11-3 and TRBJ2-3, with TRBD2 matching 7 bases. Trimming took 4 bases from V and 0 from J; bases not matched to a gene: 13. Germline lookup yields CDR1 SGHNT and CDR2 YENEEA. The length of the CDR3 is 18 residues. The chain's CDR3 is CASSSRLAAGVSTDTQYF. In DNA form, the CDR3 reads TGTGCCAGCAGCTCACGCCTTGCCGCGGGGGTGAGCACAGATACGCAGTATTTT.

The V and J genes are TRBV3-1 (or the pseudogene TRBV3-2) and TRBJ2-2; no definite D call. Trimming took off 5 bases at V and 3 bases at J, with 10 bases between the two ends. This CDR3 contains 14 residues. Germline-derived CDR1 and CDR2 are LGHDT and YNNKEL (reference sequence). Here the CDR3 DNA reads TGTGCCAGCAGCTTTAGCCTGGACACCGGGGAGCTGTTTTTT. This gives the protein CASSFSLDTGELFF.

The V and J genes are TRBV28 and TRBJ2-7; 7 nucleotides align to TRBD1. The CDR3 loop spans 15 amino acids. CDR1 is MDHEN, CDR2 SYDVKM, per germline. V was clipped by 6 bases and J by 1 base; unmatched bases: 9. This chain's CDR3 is CASRPSGTASYEQYF. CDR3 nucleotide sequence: TGTGCCAGCAGGCCATCCGGGACAGCATCCTACGAGCAGTACTTC.

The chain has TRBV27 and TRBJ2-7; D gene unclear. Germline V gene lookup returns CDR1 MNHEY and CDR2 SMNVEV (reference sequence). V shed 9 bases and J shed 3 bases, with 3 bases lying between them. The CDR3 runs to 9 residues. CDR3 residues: CARLYEQYF. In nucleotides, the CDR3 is TGTGCCAGGCTCTACGAGCAGTACTTC.

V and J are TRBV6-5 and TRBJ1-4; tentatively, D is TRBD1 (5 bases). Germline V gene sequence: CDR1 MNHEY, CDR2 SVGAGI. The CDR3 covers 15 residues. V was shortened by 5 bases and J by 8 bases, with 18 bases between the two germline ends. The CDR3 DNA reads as TGTGCCAGCAGTCCATTTGCCGGGACTGGAGAAAAACTGTTTTTT. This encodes CASSPFAGTGEKLFF.

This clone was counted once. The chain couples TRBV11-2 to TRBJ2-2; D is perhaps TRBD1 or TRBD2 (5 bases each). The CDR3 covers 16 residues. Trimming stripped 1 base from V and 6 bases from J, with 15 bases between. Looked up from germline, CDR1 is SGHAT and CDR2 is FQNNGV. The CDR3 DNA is TGTGCCAGCAGCTTAGTCAGGGTAAAGAGGGCCGGGGAGCTGTTTTTT. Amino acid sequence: CASSLVRVKRAGELFF.

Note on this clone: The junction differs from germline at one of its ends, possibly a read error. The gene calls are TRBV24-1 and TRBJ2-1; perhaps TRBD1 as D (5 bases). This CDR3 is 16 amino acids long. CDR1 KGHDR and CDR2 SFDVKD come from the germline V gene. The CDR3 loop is CAASDPRVSSYNEQFF. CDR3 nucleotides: TGTGCCGCCAGTGATCCCAGGGTGAGCTCCTACAATGAGCAGTTCTTC.

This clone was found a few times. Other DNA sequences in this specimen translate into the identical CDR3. CDR3 protein: CASSLEMNTEAFF. DNA for the CDR3: TGTGCCAGCAGCTTAGAGATGAACACTGAAGCTTTCTTT. J is TRBJ1-1 and V is TRBV11-1; D remains unclear. CDR1 is SGHAT, CDR2 FQDESV, per germline (reference sequence). This CDR3 comprises 13 residues. V was clipped by 1 base and J by 0 bases, with 3 bases between them.

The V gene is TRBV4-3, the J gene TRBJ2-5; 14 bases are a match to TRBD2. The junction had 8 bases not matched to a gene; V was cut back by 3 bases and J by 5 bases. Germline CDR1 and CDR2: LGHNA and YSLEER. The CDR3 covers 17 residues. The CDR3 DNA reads TGCGCCAGCAGCCACGGACTAGCGGGGGGCCGGGAGGAGACCCAGTACTTC. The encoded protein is CASSHGLAGGREETQYF.

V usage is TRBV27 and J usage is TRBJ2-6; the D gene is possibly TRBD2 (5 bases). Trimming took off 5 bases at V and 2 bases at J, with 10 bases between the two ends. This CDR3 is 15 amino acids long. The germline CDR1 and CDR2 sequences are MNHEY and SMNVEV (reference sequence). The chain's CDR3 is CASSPRVTGANVLTF. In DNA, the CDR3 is TGTGCCAGCAGTCCGCGGGTAACTGGGGCCAACGTCCTGACTTTC.

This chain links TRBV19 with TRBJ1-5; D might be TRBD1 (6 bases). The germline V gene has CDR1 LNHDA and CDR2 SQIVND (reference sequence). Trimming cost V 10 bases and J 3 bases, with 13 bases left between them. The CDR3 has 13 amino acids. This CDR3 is CATQGQPNQPQHF. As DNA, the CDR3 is TGTGCCACCCAAGGACAGCCCAATCAGCCCCAGCATTTT.

CDR3 sequence (DNA): TGTGCCAGCAGTGATGTACATGAACAATACTTC. Translating gives CASSDVHEQYF. The chain carries TRBV25-1 and TRBJ2-7; no reliable D call. Germline CDR1 and CDR2: MGHDK and SYGVNS. CDR3 length: 11 residues. Deletions cut 3 bases from V and 13 bases from J, with 13 bases between.

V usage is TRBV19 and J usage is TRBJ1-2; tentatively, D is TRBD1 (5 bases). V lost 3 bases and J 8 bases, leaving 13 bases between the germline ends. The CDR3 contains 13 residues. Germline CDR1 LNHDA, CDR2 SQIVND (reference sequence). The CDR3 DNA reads TGTGCCAGTAGTATGTCCAGGGAGGACGGCTACACCTTC. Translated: CASSMSREDGYTF.

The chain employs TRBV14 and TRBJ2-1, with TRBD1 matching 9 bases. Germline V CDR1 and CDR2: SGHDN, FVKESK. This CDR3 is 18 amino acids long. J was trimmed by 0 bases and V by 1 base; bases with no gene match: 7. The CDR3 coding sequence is TGTGCCAGCAGCCAAGGGAGTGGACAGGGGAGCTCCTACAATGAGCAGTTCTTC. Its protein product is CASSQGSGQGSSYNEQFF.

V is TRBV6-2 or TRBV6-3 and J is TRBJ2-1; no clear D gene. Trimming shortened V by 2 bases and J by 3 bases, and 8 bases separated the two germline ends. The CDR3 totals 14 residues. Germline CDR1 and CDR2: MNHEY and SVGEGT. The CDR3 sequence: CASSYVGSYNEQFF. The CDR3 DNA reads TGTGCCAGCAGTTACGTCGGCAGCTACAATGAGCAGTTCTTC.

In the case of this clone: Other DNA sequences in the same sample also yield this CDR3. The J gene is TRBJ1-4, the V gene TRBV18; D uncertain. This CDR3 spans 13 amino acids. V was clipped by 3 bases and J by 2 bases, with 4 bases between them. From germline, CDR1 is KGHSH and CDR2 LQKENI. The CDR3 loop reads CASSPATNEKLFF. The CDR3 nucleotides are TGTGCCAGCTCACCGGCGACTAATGAAAAACTGTTTTTT.

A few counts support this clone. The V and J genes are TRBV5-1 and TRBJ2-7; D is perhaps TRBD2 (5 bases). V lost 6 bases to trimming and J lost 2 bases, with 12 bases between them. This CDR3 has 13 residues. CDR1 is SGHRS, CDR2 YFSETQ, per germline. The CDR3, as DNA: TGCGCCAGCAAAAGTAGCGACACCTACGAGCAGTACTTC. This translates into CASKSSDTYEQYF. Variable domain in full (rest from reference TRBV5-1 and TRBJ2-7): KAGVTQTPRYLIKTRGQQVTLSCSPISGHRSVSWYQQTPGQGLQFLFEYFSETQRNKGNFPGRFSGRQFSNSRSEMNVSTLELGDSALYLCASKSSDTYEQYFGPGTRLTVT.